The 20 T cell receptor beta chains below come from one sample, sequenced in a study of T cells in Graves' hyperthyroidism and ophthalmopathy. Regions amplified from RNA transcripts were the TCR beta CDR3 regions. The TCR CDR3 first-round RT-PCR relied on the HTBI primer set. TCRdb ran MiXCR on the multiplex PCR reads and lists one entry per CDR3 protein. The top ten clones hold around four fifths of a sample with 370,000 or so distinct CDR3 sequences, approximately 25% of them seen once. Sequenced input: blood. Receptors were obtained from a man between 50 and 59 years old with Graves' hyperthyroidism.

The chain links TRBV7-9 to TRBJ2-7; D remains unclear. Germline values: CDR1 SEHNR, CDR2 FQNEAQ (reference sequence). This CDR3 has 14 amino acids. The V gene lost 5 bases and the J gene lost 3 bases, with 14 bases spanning the gap. In DNA, the CDR3 is TGTGCCAGCAGCCCGGGCGGCATGATCTACGAGCAGTACTTC. As protein: CASSPGGMIYEQYF.

V usage is TRBV20-1 and J usage is TRBJ2-7, with D unclear. Germline V gene lookup returns CDR1 DFQATT and CDR2 SNEGSKA (reference sequence). The V and J ends lost 4 bases and 5 bases respectively, with 6 bases between them. The CDR3 covers 10 residues. This CDR3 is CSAKDHEQYF. The DNA of the CDR3 is TGCAGTGCTAAGGACCACGAGCAGTACTTC.

About this clonotype itself: An end of the junction differs from the germline gene, which may be a read error. The chain joins TRBV27 to TRBJ2-1; the D gene is possibly TRBD2 (5 bases). The CDR3 totals 12 residues. CDR1 is MNHEY and CDR2 is SMNVEV in the germline V gene (reference sequence). The DNA of the CDR3 is TGTGCCAGCAGTTTAACGGGGAATGAGCACTTCTTC. It encodes CASSLTGNEHFF.

This clonotype was observed a handful of times. The V gene is TRBV18, the J gene TRBJ2-2; 10 bases map to TRBD1. The V and J ends lost 1 base and 5 bases, in that order; junction bases with no gene match: 4. The V gene's germline CDR1 is KGHSH and CDR2 LQKENI. The CDR3 has 16 amino acids. CDR3 protein: CASSPRQGAGTGELFF. CDR3 DNA sequence: TGTGCCAGCTCACCACGACAGGGGGCCGGAACCGGGGAGCTGTTTTTT.

This sequence joins TRBV5-1 and TRBJ2-7; 15 nucleotides agree with TRBD2. Trimming cost V 4 bases and J 3 bases; bases outside gene matches: 5. This CDR3 has 16 amino acids. Germline assignment: CDR1 SGHRS and CDR2 YFSETQ. The CDR3 DNA is TGCGCCAGCAGCGCCGGACTAGCGGGAGGGTACTACGAGCAGTACTTC. Translating it yields CASSAGLAGGYYEQYF.

The sample holds a few counts of this clonotype. J is TRBJ2-7 and V is TRBV4-1; D gene uncertain. Germline loops: CDR1 MGHRA, CDR2 YSYEKL. V shed 1 base and J shed 2 bases, with 12 bases lying between them. The length of the CDR3 is 15 residues. CDR3 protein: CASSQGETKTYEQYF. CDR3 coding DNA: TGCGCCAGCAGCCAAGGCGAGACAAAAACCTACGAGCAGTACTTC.

The table lists this clonotype with a few counts. This chain links TRBV6-1 with TRBJ2-2, with 7 bases that match TRBD2. The CDR3 is 15 amino acids. V trimming: 7 bases; J trimming: 0 bases; junction bases outside the gene matches: 5. Germline V lookup: CDR1 MNHNS, CDR2 SASEGT. CDR3 nucleotides: TGTGCCAGCAAGGGCGGGAGAGCGAACACCGGGGAGCTGTTTTTT. As protein: CASKGGRANTGELFF.

This chain uses TRBV20-1 with TRBJ2-1; D uncertain. The length of the CDR3 is 13 residues. Germline V lookup: CDR1 DFQATT, CDR2 SNEGSKA (reference sequence). The V and J ends lost 0 bases and 4 bases respectively, with 7 bases between them. The CDR3 here is CSARDSQYNEQFF. As DNA, the CDR3 is TGCAGTGCTAGAGATTCCCAGTACAATGAGCAGTTCTTC.

The genes are TRBV20-1 and TRBJ2-7; tentative D call: TRBD1 (5 bases). There are 13 residues in the CDR3. The V gene lost 5 bases and the J gene lost 3 bases, with 14 bases spanning the gap. Germline V gene data show CDR1 as DFQATT and CDR2 as SNEGSKA (reference sequence). CDR3 amino acids: CSAADRGHYEQYF. The CDR3 DNA is TGCAGTGCTGCGGACCGAGGACACTACGAGCAGTACTTC.

In its sample, this clonotype was seen a few times. This rearrangement joins TRBV20-1 to TRBJ2-7; 7 nucleotides agree with TRBD2. The CDR3 extends over 15 amino acids. Germline CDR1 DFQATT, CDR2 SNEGSKA (reference sequence). The V segment lost 0 bases and the J segment 5 bases; nucleotides outside the gene matches: 10. Written as DNA, the CDR3 is TGCAGTGCTAGAGAAGGAGCGGGAACGGTCCACGAGCAGTACTTC. This translates into CSAREGAGTVHEQYF.

This clonotype turned up a few times. The rearrangement uses TRBV28 and TRBJ2-3; D is undetermined. V dropped 9 bases and J dropped 2 bases, with 15 bases sitting between them. The germline gives CDR1 MDHEN, CDR2 SYDVKM. The CDR3 is 14 residues long. CDR3 region: CASYSGSHTDTQYF. The CDR3 DNA follows: TGTGCCAGTTATAGTGGGTCTCACACAGATACGCAGTATTTT.

This clonotype was seen repeatedly, ten times or more. The chain has TRBV12-5 and TRBJ2-1, with 11 nucleotides matching TRBD2. The J segment lost 4 bases and the V segment lost 4 bases, leaving 3 bases of the junction unmatched. There are 15 residues in the CDR3. Germline loops: CDR1 LGHNT, CDR2 FRNRAP. The CDR3 DNA reads as TGTGCTAGTGGTTCGGGACTAGCGGTTTACAATGAGCAGTTCTTC. The encoded protein is CASGSGLAVYNEQFF. Full variable domain (outside the CDR3, taken from reference TRBV12-5 and TRBJ2-1): DARVTQTPRHKVTEMGQEVTMRCQPILGHNTVFWYRQTMMQGLELLAYFRNRAPLDDSGMPKDRFSAEMPDATLATLKIQPSEPRDSAVYFCASGSGLAVYNEQFFGPGTRLTVL.

Note on this clonotype: A much larger clone differs from this one at a single base, so this may be a read error. The J gene is TRBJ2-7, the V gene TRBV5-4; 8 bases are a match to TRBD1. Germline CDR1 is SGHNT and CDR2 is YYREEE (reference sequence). The V segment lost 3 bases and the J segment 2 bases; nucleotides outside the gene matches: 4. This CDR3 region has 14 residues. This CDR3 is CASSYRDRTYEQYF. As DNA, the CDR3 is TGTGCCAGCAGCTACCGGGACAGGACCTACGAGCAGTACTTC.

In its sample, this clonotype was seen a few times. This chain connects TRBV18 to TRBJ1-1; no clear D. There are 14 residues in the CDR3. In germline, CDR1 is KGHSH, CDR2 LQKENI. The V gene lost 2 bases and the J gene lost 2 bases, with 9 bases spanning the gap. This CDR3 reads CASSPNRLNTEAFF. Here the CDR3 DNA reads TGTGCCAGCTCACCAAATCGGCTCAACACTGAAGCTTTCTTT.

This clonotype was seen a handful of times. The V gene is TRBV7-8, the J gene TRBJ2-7; the match to TRBD2 covers 12 bases. The CDR3 has 19 amino acids. With 0 bases clipped from V and 6 bases from J, the junction kept 15 bases outside the gene matches. Per germline, CDR1 SGHVS and CDR2 FQNEAQ. The CDR3 sequence is CASSLANLLLAGGRVEQYF. The CDR3 coding sequence is TGTGCCAGCAGCTTAGCAAACCTCTTGCTAGCGGGAGGGCGGGTCGAGCAGTACTTC.

The rearrangement links TRBV12-5 to TRBJ1-1; D gene unclear. V lost 11 bases and J 0 bases, leaving 7 bases between the germline ends. Germline assignment: CDR1 LGHNT and CDR2 FRNRAP. The CDR3 covers 11 residues. CDR3: CACRMNTEAFF. In DNA, the CDR3 is TGTGCTTGCCGGATGAACACTGAAGCTTTCTTT.

This clonotype was seen more than once but under ten times. The chain couples TRBV7-3 to TRBJ2-1, with D perhaps TRBD2 (6 bases). This CDR3 is 15 amino acids long. CDR1 and CDR2 (germline): SGHTA, FQGTGA. The V end was cut by 2 bases, the J end by 5 bases, with 13 bases between. The CDR3 sequence: CASSLLPGDNNEQFF. DNA for the CDR3: TGTGCCAGCAGCTTATTGCCGGGAGATAACAATGAGCAGTTCTTC.

This clonotype was counted a few times. The rearrangement links TRBV7-7 to TRBJ2-7, with 11 bases identical to TRBD2. Germline loops: CDR1 SSHAT, CDR2 FNYEAQ (reference sequence). This CDR3 has 14 residues. Trimming took 4 bases from V and 5 from J; bases not matched to a gene: 4. Here the CDR3 reads CASSSLAGVDEQYF. CDR3 DNA: TGTGCCAGCAGCTCACTAGCGGGAGTTGACGAGCAGTACTTC.

The sample holds many counts of this clonotype. The chain employs TRBV12-3 or TRBV12-4 and TRBJ2-4, with TRBD2 identical over 8 bases. This CDR3 region has 16 residues. Unmatched junction bases numbered 3, after V lost 2 bases and J lost 0 bases. CDR3: CASSLSTSGAKNIQYF. The CDR3 DNA follows: TGTGCCAGCAGTTTAAGTACTAGCGGAGCCAAAAACATTCAGTACTTC.

Of note for this clonotype: With a much larger clone just one base away, this may be a read error. The gene calls are TRBV3-1 and TRBJ1-2; D is ambiguous. Germline assignment: CDR1 LGHDT and CDR2 YNNKEL (reference sequence). The CDR3 is 14 amino acids. CDR3 sequence (DNA): TGTGCCAGCAGCCAAGCCAGAACGAACTGTGGCTACACCTTC. Translation gives CASSQARTNCGYTF.